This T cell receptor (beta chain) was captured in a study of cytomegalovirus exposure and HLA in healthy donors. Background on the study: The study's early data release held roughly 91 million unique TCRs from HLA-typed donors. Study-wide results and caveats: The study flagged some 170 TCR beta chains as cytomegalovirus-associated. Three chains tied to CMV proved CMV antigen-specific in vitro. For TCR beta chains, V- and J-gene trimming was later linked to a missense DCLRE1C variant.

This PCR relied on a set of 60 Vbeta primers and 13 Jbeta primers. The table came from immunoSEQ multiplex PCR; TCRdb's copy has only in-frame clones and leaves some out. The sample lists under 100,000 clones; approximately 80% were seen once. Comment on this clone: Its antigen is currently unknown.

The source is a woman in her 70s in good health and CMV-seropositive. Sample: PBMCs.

CDR3 sequence: CASTLISGRVYEQYF. The CDR3 DNA sequence: TGTGCCAGCACCTTAATTAGCGGGAGGGTGTACGAGCAGTACTTC. The chain has TRBV28 and TRBJ2-7, with 11 bases that match TRBD2. The CDR3 contains 15 residues. Germline CDR1 is MDHEN and CDR2 is SYDVKM. The ends lost 7 bases at V and 4 bases at J; junction bases unmatched: 9.